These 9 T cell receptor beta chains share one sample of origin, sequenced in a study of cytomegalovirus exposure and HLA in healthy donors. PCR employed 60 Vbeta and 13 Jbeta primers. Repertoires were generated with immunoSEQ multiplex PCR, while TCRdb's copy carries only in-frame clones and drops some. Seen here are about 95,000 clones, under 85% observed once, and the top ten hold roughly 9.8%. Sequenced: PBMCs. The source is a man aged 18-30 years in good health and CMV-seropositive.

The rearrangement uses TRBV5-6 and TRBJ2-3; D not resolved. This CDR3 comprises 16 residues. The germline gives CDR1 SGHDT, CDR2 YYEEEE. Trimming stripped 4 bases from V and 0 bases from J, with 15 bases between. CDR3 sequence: CASSPWWKTSTDTQYF. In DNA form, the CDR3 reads TGTGCCAGCAGCCCGTGGTGGAAGACTAGCACAGATACGCAGTATTTT.

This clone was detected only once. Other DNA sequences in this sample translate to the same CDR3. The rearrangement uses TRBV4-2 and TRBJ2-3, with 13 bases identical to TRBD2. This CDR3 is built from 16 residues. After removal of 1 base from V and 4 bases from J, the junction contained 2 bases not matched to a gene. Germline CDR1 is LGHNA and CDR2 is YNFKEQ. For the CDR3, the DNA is TGTGCCAGCAGCCAAGGAACTAGCGGGGGGGCAGATACGCAGTATTTT. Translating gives CASSQGTSGGADTQYF.

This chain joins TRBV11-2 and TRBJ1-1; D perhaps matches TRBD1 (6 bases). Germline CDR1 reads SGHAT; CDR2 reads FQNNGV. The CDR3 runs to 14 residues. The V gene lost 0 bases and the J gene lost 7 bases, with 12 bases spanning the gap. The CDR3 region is CASSLDLGQLEAFF. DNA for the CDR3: TGTGCCAGCAGCTTAGATCTAGGACAGCTTGAAGCTTTCTTT.

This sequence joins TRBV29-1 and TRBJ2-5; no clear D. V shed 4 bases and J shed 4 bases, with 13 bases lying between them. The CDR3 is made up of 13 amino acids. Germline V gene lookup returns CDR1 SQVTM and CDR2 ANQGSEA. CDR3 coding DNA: TGCAGCGTTGCCGAGGTTATCTCAGAGACCCAGTACTTC. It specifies CSVAEVISETQYF.

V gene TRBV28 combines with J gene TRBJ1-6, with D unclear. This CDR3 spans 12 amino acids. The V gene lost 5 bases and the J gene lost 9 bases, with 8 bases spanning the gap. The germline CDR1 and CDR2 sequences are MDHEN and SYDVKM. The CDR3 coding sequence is TGTGCCAGCAGTACGGGGTCTTCACCCCTCCACTTT. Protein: CASSTGSSPLHF.

CDR3 DNA: TGTGCCAGCAGTCACCGGGACAGAGCATACGAGCAGTACTTC. This gives the protein CASSHRDRAYEQYF. The chain couples TRBV27 to TRBJ2-7, with 7 bases lining up with TRBD1. Germline assignment: CDR1 MNHEY and CDR2 SMNVEV (reference sequence). The CDR3 has 14 amino acids. V shed 5 bases, J shed 4 bases, and the junction held 8 bases outside the gene matches.

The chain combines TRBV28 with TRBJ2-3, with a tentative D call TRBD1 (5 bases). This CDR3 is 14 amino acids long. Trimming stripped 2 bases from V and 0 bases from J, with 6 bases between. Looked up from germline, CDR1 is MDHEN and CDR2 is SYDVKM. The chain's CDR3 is CASSLRQSTDTQYF. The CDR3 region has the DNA TGTGCCAGCAGTTTAAGACAGAGCACAGATACGCAGTATTTT. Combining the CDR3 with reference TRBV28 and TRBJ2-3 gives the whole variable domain DVKVTQSSRYLVKRTGEKVFLECVQDMDHENMFWYRQDPGLGLRLIYFSYDVKMKEKGDIPEGYSVSREKKERFSLILESASTNQTSMYLCASSLRQSTDTQYFGPGTRLTVL.

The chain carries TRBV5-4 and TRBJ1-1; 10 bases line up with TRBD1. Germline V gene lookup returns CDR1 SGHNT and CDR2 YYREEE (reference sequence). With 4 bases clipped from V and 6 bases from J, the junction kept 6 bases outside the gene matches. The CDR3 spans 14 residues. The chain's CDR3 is CASSPTGGASEAFF. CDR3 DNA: TGTGCCAGCAGCCCGACAGGGGGCGCATCTGAAGCTTTCTTT. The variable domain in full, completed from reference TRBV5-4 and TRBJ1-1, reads ETGVTQSPTHLIKTRGQQVTLRCSSQSGHNTVSWYQQALGQGPQFIFQYYREEENGRGNFPPRFSGLQFPNYSSELNVNALELDDSALYLCASSPTGGASEAFFGQGTRLTVV.

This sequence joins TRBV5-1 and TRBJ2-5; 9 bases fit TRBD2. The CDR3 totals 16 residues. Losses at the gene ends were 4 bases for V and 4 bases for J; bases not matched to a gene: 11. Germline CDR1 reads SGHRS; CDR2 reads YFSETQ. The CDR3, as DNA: TGCGCCAGCAGCCAGCGGGGGGTCTCCGGTGGAGAGACCCAGTACTTC. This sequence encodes CASSQRGVSGGETQYF. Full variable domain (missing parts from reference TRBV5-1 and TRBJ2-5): KAGVTQTPRYLIKTRGQQVTLSCSPISGHRSVSWYQQTPGQGLQFLFEYFSETQRNKGNFPGRFSGRQFSNSRSEMNVSTLELGDSALYLCASSQRGVSGGETQYFGPGTRLLVL.